One and the same sample provided the 23 T cell receptor beta chains below, sequenced in a study of T cells in Graves' hyperthyroidism and ophthalmopathy. RNA transcripts served as the template for amplifying TCR beta CDR3 regions. Researchers ran a first-round RT-PCR on the TCR CDR3 using the HTBI primer set. TCRdb reprocessed the multiplex PCR reads with MiXCR, giving one entry per CDR3 protein. The data contain 380,000 or so distinct CDR3 sequences, 13% of them singletons. Sequencing was carried out using blood. The source of these receptors is a man younger than 45 with Graves' hyperthyroidism that later progressed to Graves' ophthalmopathy.

This rearrangement joins TRBV20-1 to TRBJ2-1; the D gene is possibly TRBD2 (5 bases). CDR3 length: 12 amino acids. Per the germline V gene, CDR1 is DFQATT and CDR2 is SNEGSKA (reference sequence). V was trimmed by 1 base and J by 8 bases, leaving 9 bases between them. CDR3 region: CSARVTSDEQFF. Written as DNA, the CDR3 is TGCAGTGCTAGAGTCACTAGTGATGAGCAGTTCTTC.

V is TRBV2 and J is TRBJ2-1, with 9 bases lining up with TRBD2. Germline V gives CDR1 SNHLY, CDR2 FYNNEI. V lost 3 bases, J lost 4 bases, and 1 base stayed unmatched. The CDR3 spans 14 residues. The DNA of the CDR3 is TGTGCCAGCAGTGATAGCGGGGGTTACAATGAGCAGTTCTTC. It codes for CASSDSGGYNEQFF.

Only a few counts were recorded for this clonotype. V gene TRBV28 combines with J gene TRBJ2-2, with 12 positions matching TRBD2. The V and J ends lost 6 bases and 5 bases, in that order; junction bases with no gene match: 4. CDR1 and CDR2 from the germline V gene are MDHEN and SYDVKM. CDR3 length: 15 amino acids. Here the CDR3 reads CASRGTSGPTGELFF. CDR3 DNA sequence: TGTGCCAGCAGGGGGACTAGCGGGCCTACCGGGGAGCTGTTTTTT.

V is TRBV7-9 and J is TRBJ2-2, with D possibly TRBD1 on 5 matching bases. The J call is uncertain, as TRBJ1-1 better fits the DNA end. The CDR3 has 13 residues. CDR1 is SEHNR, CDR2 FQNEAQ, per germline (reference sequence). The CDR3 DNA is TGTGCCAGCAGCTGGACCCGGGACGGGGGAGCTTTCTTT. Translated, it gives CASSWTRDGGAFF.

This clonotype was found many times. This rearrangement joins TRBV2 to TRBJ2-7; tentatively, D is TRBD2 (5 bases). The CDR3 totals 13 residues. The germline V and J ends were trimmed by 10 bases and 4 bases, with 17 bases remaining between them. Germline CDR1 and CDR2: SNHLY and FYNNEI. CDR3 bases: TGTGCCACCCTCGTACTTCCGGGGTACGAGCAGTACTTC. Its translation is CATLVLPGYEQYF.

This clonotype was counted at least ten times. J is TRBJ1-2 and V is TRBV13; TRBD1 might be the D (5 bases). This CDR3 region has 14 residues. The V end was cut by 5 bases, the J end by 4 bases, with 14 bases between. Germline CDR1 and CDR2: PRHDT and FYEKMQ (reference sequence). The CDR3 DNA reads TGTGCCAGCAGCCCCGGGACGGAAGGCTATGGCTACACCTTC. Translating gives CASSPGTEGYGYTF. The whole variable domain, remainder taken from reference TRBV13 and TRBJ1-2, is AAGVIQSPRHLIKEKRETATLKCYPIPRHDTVYWYQQGPGQDPQFLISFYEKMQSDKGSIPDRFSAQQFSDYHSELNMSSLELGDSALYFCASSPGTEGYGYTFGSGTRLTVV.

This clonotype was seen at least ten times. The chain carries TRBV5-1 and TRBJ1-2; 9 bases map to TRBD1. Germline V CDR1 and CDR2: SGHRS, YFSETQ. With 4 bases clipped from V and 6 bases from J, the junction kept 7 bases outside the gene matches. The length of the CDR3 is 14 residues. CDR3 DNA: TGCGCCAGCAGCCCGGACAGGGGTGTTGATGGCTACACCTTC. Encoded protein: CASSPDRGVDGYTF.

This clonotype was counted many times. The chain has TRBV5-1 and TRBJ1-1; 10 positions match TRBD1. Losses at the gene ends were 5 bases for V and 5 bases for J; bases not matched to a gene: 9. Germline V gene data show CDR1 as SGHRS and CDR2 as YFSETQ. This CDR3 is built from 15 residues. The DNA of the CDR3 is TGCGCCAGCAGTTGGGACAGGGGTTTGGGGACTGAAGCTTTCTTT. Its translation: CASSWDRGLGTEAFF.

This clonotype appeared a few times. This chain joins TRBV5-1 and TRBJ2-4; D gene unclear. Germline CDR1 and CDR2: SGHRS and YFSETQ. The CDR3 runs to 13 residues. The V gene lost 4 bases and the J gene lost 6 bases, with 11 bases spanning the gap. This chain's CDR3 is CASSLAARNIQYF. CDR3 in DNA: TGCGCCAGCAGCCTGGCGGCCCGAAACATTCAGTACTTC.

About this clonotype itself: This may stem from a read error, because a much larger clone lies one nucleotide away. The V and J genes are TRBV9 and TRBJ1-1; 9 nucleotides align to TRBD1. The CDR3 has 15 amino acids. CDR1 and CDR2 from the germline V gene are SGDLS and YYNGEE. The CDR3 nucleotides read TGTGTCAGCAGCGTTTTGGGACAGGGAAACACTGAAGCTTTCTTT. It translates to CVSSVLGQGNTEAFF.

Concerning this clonotype: A much larger clone lies one base from this, so it may be a read error. This rearrangement joins TRBV20-1 to TRBJ1-1; TRBD1 might be the D (5 bases). The CDR3 consists of 14 residues. From germline, CDR1 is DFQATT and CDR2 SNEGSKA (reference sequence). V was clipped by 2 bases and J by 3 bases, with 13 bases between them. The CDR3 spells CSARKGPRDTEAFF. DNA for the CDR3: TGCAGTGCTAGAAAGGGCCCCAGGGACACTGAAGCTTTCTTT.

There are many counts of this clonotype. The chain combines TRBV11-3 with TRBJ1-1, with 9 bases matching TRBD1. This CDR3 spans 14 amino acids. Germline trimming cut 5 bases from V and 6 bases from J; bases unmatched to any gene: 7. Germline assignment: CDR1 SGHNT and CDR2 YENEEA. This CDR3 reads CASSLGQGQAEAFF. CDR3 bases: TGTGCCAGCAGCCTGGGACAGGGCCAGGCTGAAGCTTTCTTT.

This clonotype was counted many times. V usage is TRBV2 and J usage is TRBJ1-4; D is uncertain. Looked up from germline, CDR1 is SNHLY and CDR2 is FYNNEI. CDR3 length: 14 amino acids. V lost 5 bases and J 7 bases, leaving 14 bases between the germline ends. CDR3 sequence (DNA): TGTGCCAGCAGTCGCTATCCGGATCCTGAAAAACTGTTTTTT. Amino acid sequence: CASSRYPDPEKLFF.

This clonotype was observed a few times. The chain recombines TRBV27 with TRBJ1-1; D is possibly TRBD1 (6 bases). The V end was cut by 6 bases, the J end by 10 bases, with 12 bases between. The CDR3 runs 11 residues. The germline V gene has CDR1 MNHEY and CDR2 SMNVEV (reference sequence). CDR3 nucleotides: TGTGCCAGCAGATCAGGGGTTGTAGCTTTCTTT. This gives the protein CASRSGVVAFF.

This clonotype was recorded at least ten times. The J gene is TRBJ1-2, the V gene TRBV2, with D tentatively TRBD1 (5 bases). The V end lost 8 bases, the J end lost 8 bases, and 12 bases lay between the germline ends. Germline V CDR1 and CDR2: SNHLY, FYNNEI. The CDR3 length is 11 residues. For the CDR3, the DNA is TGTGCCAGCGGTGGCAGGGAAGGCTACACCTTC. It is translated as CASGGREGYTF.

This clonotype was recorded at least ten times. This rearrangement joins TRBV18 to TRBJ2-1; a weak D match, TRBD2 (6 bases). Trimming shortened V by 5 bases and J by 7 bases, and 12 bases separated the two germline ends. The CDR3 runs 13 residues. The germline CDR1 and CDR2 sequences are KGHSH and LQKENI. CDR3 DNA: TGTGCCAGCTCATCCAGGGAGGATAATGAGCAGTTCTTC. Translated, it gives CASSSREDNEQFF.

This clonotype was found many times. The chain combines TRBV7-2 with TRBJ2-5; the match to TRBD1 covers 8 bases. The CDR3 runs to 15 residues. Trimming at V came to 1 base and at J to 5 bases, leaving 6 bases not matched to a gene. CDR1 is SGHTA, CDR2 FQGNSA, per germline. The CDR3 DNA reads TGTGCCAGCAGCTTAGACAGGGGGTTCGGGGAGACCCAGTACTTC. The encoded protein is CASSLDRGFGETQYF.

The table lists this clonotype with many counts. The genes are TRBV5-1 and TRBJ2-1, with 13 bases matching TRBD2. V dropped 0 bases and J dropped 9; count of bases not matched to a gene: 9. Germline loops: CDR1 SGHRS, CDR2 YFSETQ. The CDR3 consists of 17 residues. The CDR3 reads CASSLGLTSGGAVEQFF. The CDR3 nucleotides read TGCGCCAGCAGCTTGGGACTAACTAGCGGGGGGGCCGTTGAGCAGTTCTTC.

This clonotype was recorded at least ten times. This CDR3 reads CASGFRPSQSSGNTIYF. For the CDR3, the DNA is TGTGCTAGTGGTTTTCGACCGTCCCAAAGCTCTGGAAACACCATATATTTT. The V call is TRBV12-5, the J call TRBJ1-3; no definite D call. V was shortened by 3 bases and J by 0 bases, with 15 bases between the two germline ends. Germline V gives CDR1 LGHNT, CDR2 FRNRAP. The length of the CDR3 is 17 residues. The whole variable domain, filled in from reference TRBV12-5 and TRBJ1-3, reads DARVTQTPRHKVTEMGQEVTMRCQPILGHNTVFWYRQTMMQGLELLAYFRNRAPLDDSGMPKDRFSAEMPDATLATLKIQPSEPRDSAVYFCASGFRPSQSSGNTIYFGEGSWLTVV.

The sample holds many counts of this clonotype. J is TRBJ2-3 and V is TRBV10-3; 7 positions match TRBD1. This CDR3 is built from 15 residues. Germline assignment: CDR1 ENHRY and CDR2 SYGVKD. V was clipped by 4 bases and J by 2 bases; unmatched bases: 6. CDR3 sequence reads: CAISVMGQSTDTQYF. CDR3 nucleotides: TGTGCCATCAGTGTGATGGGACAGTCCACAGATACGCAGTATTTT.

The chain employs TRBV6-1 and TRBJ1-1, with D perhaps TRBD1 (5 bases). CDR1 MNHNS and CDR2 SASEGT come from the germline V gene. There are 13 residues in the CDR3. The ends were cut back, 4 bases at V and 4 bases at J, with 10 bases in the middle. The chain's CDR3 is CASSGVQGTEAFF. DNA for the CDR3: TGTGCCAGCAGTGGGGTCCAGGGCACTGAAGCTTTCTTT.

Many counts were recorded for this clonotype. The chain recombines TRBV13 with TRBJ2-7; D possibly corresponds to TRBD2 (5 bases). The CDR3 is made up of 13 amino acids. The germline V gene has CDR1 PRHDT and CDR2 FYEKMQ (reference sequence). Trimming cost V 5 bases and J 6 bases, with 14 bases left between them. The CDR3 region has the DNA TGTGCCAGCAGCCCAAAGAGGGTGGGCGAGCAGTACTTC. The encoded protein is CASSPKRVGEQYF.

The table lists this clonotype with many counts. This chain uses TRBV5-1 with TRBJ1-1; the D gene is possibly TRBD1 (6 bases). The CDR3 sequence is 14 residues long. Trimming took 1 base from V and 4 from J, leaving 11 bases between them. Looked up from germline, CDR1 is SGHRS and CDR2 is YFSETQ. Written as DNA, the CDR3 is TGCGCCAGCAGCTTGAGGGGGTTAGGCACTGAAGCTTTCTTT. Translated, it gives CASSLRGLGTEAFF.